This T cell receptor (beta chain) was identified during a study of T cells in Graves' hyperthyroidism and ophthalmopathy (dated by TCRdb to about 2019). Regarding the research as a whole: Peripheral blood was sampled at the time of initial diagnosis, prior to any treatment. After sampling, hyperthyroidism patients received methimazole starting at 30 mg daily, and ophthalmopathy patients received high-dose intravenous methylprednisolone. The study also compared thyroid tissue and blood T-cell repertoires from more than five Graves' hyperthyroidism patients. The paper reports TCR Vbeta CDR3 sequencing of approximately 130 peripheral blood samples: fewer than 50 ophthalmopathy, under 80 hyperthyroidism and around 17 progressor patients. To identify distinguishing TCR V-J signatures, a discovery cohort of 100 patients was used, comprising 43 with Graves' ophthalmopathy and under 60 with stable Graves' hyperthyroidism. An independent validation cohort of around 19 hyperthyroidism patients and approximately 15 patients who later progressed to ophthalmopathy tested prospective prediction of ophthalmopathy. The roughly 90 discovery patients were divided at random into training and test sets in a 7:3 ratio.

From the cysteine up to the phenylalanine, the CDR3 has a length of 16 residues. Only the CDR3 region is kept as DNA, spanning 48 bases read in frame from base 1. V sheds 2 bases and J sheds 4 bases, leaving 17 bases between their ends. In the germline V gene, CDR1 corresponds to SGDLS and CDR2 to YYNGEE. The sample holds many counts of this clonotype. The clone's antigen remains unknown. The record has no base qualities; no much larger clone is one base away. Amplification of TCR beta CDR3 regions was carried out from RNA transcripts. For the first round of RT-PCR on the TCR CDR3, the HTBI primer set was used together with the Qiagen OneStep RT-PCR kit. The libraries were constructed in a second round of multiplex PCR and then size-selected and purified. Libraries were sequenced paired-end with 100 bp reads on an Illumina HiSeq2000. The paper's processing steps were these. Raw data were processed with SOAPnuke, discarding reads with adapters, uncalled bases, mean Phred below 15, or no exact constant-primer or identifier match. High-quality paired reads were merged with COPE v1.2.5, and unique nucleotide sequences were defined as clonotypes. Clonotypes were aligned to IMGT TRBV, TRBD and TRBJ reference segments using MiTCR v1.1. The analysis was restricted to V-J combinations with a frequency above 0.0001, which together covered 99% to 99.2% of the repertoires. The TCS score was defined as the ratio of F50 (clonal expansion) to E x V (chaos), calculated using BLOSUM62-based TCRdist between CDR3 peptides within each V-J. Welch's t-statistics and random forest reduced 514 V-J features to 13, which were used in a naive Bayes classifier (R e1071). TCRdb ran its own pipeline on the public reads, namely fastp trimming at Q25 and MiXCR clone calling, and kept in-frame beta chains. Each entry is one CDR3 protein sequence, shown with its most common DNA and genes. What appears here as the V and J calls and clone size reflects TCRdb's work, not the paper's. This sample has approximately 400,000 distinct CDR3 sequences in its table, and more than 15% of those were observed once. The top ten clones comprise 25% to 35% of the sample.

Broad study findings and their caveats: In cross-validation, a model built on a 13 V-J signature told ophthalmopathy apart from stable hyperthyroidism with 85% to 90% sensitivity and 81% to 82% specificity, and in testing the same model reached 80%/75%. Sample size was not statistically predetermined, and blinding of investigators to group allocation was not performed. In validation, the model predicted progression to ophthalmopathy a median of roughly six months before onset, with about 67% sensitivity and roughly 73% specificity. Most expanded thyroid clonotypes (frequency above 0.001) were also detected in blood, a finding suggesting that blood repertoires may reflect thyroid immune responses.

Hyperthyroidism patients were aged 18 to 65 years and newly diagnosed, with disease duration of less than 2 months. Exclusion was applied to patients with uncontrolled infections, other autoimmune diseases, pregnancy or lactation. Diagnoses were based on clinical symptoms, serum thyroxine and TRAb, thyroid ultrasound and orbital computed tomography. Blood from progressor patients was collected at the time of first diagnosis with hyperthyroidism, before any ophthalmopathy symptoms had appeared. PBMCs were isolated from more than 9 ml of fresh peripheral blood by Ficoll-Paque density gradient centrifugation. Progressor patients were defined as those initially diagnosed with Graves' hyperthyroidism in whom ophthalmopathy developed during follow-up. Total RNA was extracted using Trizol reagent, and RNA quality was assessed on an Agilent 2100 Bioanalyzer.

Sequenced: blood. This sequence originates from a woman younger than 30 with Graves' hyperthyroidism that later progressed to Graves' ophthalmopathy. The chain is encoded by TRBV9 joined to TRBJ2-3; a tentative D call is TRBD2 (6 bases match). DNA sequence: TGTGCCAGCAGCGTCCTGTCCGGAGGGTCCCCAGATACGCAGTATTTT. Protein translation: CASSVLSGGSPDTQYF.